This passage covers 25 T cell receptor beta chains from one sample sequenced in a study of T-cell reconstitution after alpha-beta-depleted transplantation in children. The TCRbeta library was prepared with unique molecular identifiers. TCRdb re-analysed the PCR reads in MiXCR, keeping a single row per CDR3 protein. In the table there are a few hundred thousand distinct CDR3 sequences, approximately 16% of which are singletons. Sequenced here: PBMCs from the stem cell graft donor, sampled from the stem cell graft. The source of these receptors is a human donor who donated a stem cell graft to a child with acute lymphoblastic leukemia.

CDR3 amino acids: CASSVSNYGYTF. In DNA form, the CDR3 reads TGTGCCAGCAGCGTGTCTAACTATGGCTACACCTTC. The rearrangement uses TRBV9 and TRBJ1-2; D ambiguous. Trimming cost V 2 bases and J 0 bases, with 2 bases left between them. The CDR3 is 12 amino acids. Germline loops: CDR1 SGDLS, CDR2 YYNGEE. The variable domain in full, with the rest retrieved from reference TRBV9 and TRBJ1-2, is DSGVTQTPKHLITATGQRVTLRCSPRSGDLSVYWYQQSLDQGLQFLIQYYNGEERAKGNILERFSAQQFPDLHSELNLSSLELGDSALYFCASSVSNYGYTFGSGTRLTVV.

The chain is built from TRBV5-1 and TRBJ2-5; 8 bases align to TRBD1. The CDR3 covers 14 residues. CDR1 is SGHRS and CDR2 is YFSETQ in the germline V gene. J lost 2 bases, V lost 4 bases, and 4 bases had no gene match. In nucleotides, the CDR3 is TGCGCCAGCAGCGGAGGGACAGGTCAAGAGACCCAGTACTTC. It codes for CASSGGTGQETQYF.

Notes on this clonotype: One junction end disagrees with the germline gene, perhaps due to a read error. The rearrangement joins TRBV5-1 to TRBJ2-7; D possibly corresponds to TRBD1 (6 bases). CDR3 length equals 13 residues. CDR1 is SGHRS and CDR2 is YFSETQ in the germline V gene. The CDR3 loop reads CASGLGDRYEHYF. The DNA of the CDR3 is TGCGCCAGCGGGTTGGGTGACAGGTACGAGCACTACTTC.

The sample holds a few counts of this clonotype. The chain combines TRBV5-1 with TRBJ2-5; tentatively, D is TRBD2 (6 bases). Germline V gives CDR1 SGHRS, CDR2 YFSETQ. CDR3 size: 17 residues. Trimming cost V 0 bases and J 4 bases, with 19 bases left between them. For the CDR3, the DNA is TGCGCCAGCAGCTTGGCTAGCGCGACGAGCGTGGGAGAGACCCAGTACTTC. Translated, it gives CASSLASATSVGETQYF.

A few counts support this clonotype. V is TRBV18 and J is TRBJ2-3; 12 nucleotides line up with TRBD2. Per germline, CDR1 KGHSH and CDR2 LQKENI. This CDR3 region has 21 residues. Trimming cost V 0 bases and J 1 base; bases outside gene matches: 14. CDR3 loop: CASSPPTSGRFVLKRTDTQYF. CDR3 nucleotides: TGTGCCAGCTCACCACCAACTAGCGGGAGGTTCGTTTTGAAGCGCACAGATACGCAGTATTTT.

This chain joins TRBV12-3 or TRBV12-4 and TRBJ2-3; D might be TRBD1 (5 bases). The length of the CDR3 is 14 residues. Trimming took off 3 bases at V and 4 bases at J, with 11 bases between the two ends. CDR3 DNA sequence: TGTGCCAGCAGTTTCTCCAGGGCCCCAGATACGCAGTATTTT. This gives the protein CASSFSRAPDTQYF.

This clonotype was counted between two and nine times. The gene calls are TRBV7-3 and TRBJ1-1, with 8 bases that match TRBD1. The germline gives CDR1 SGHTA, CDR2 FQGTGA. V lost 2 bases, J lost 0 bases, and 5 bases stayed unmatched. The CDR3 has 16 residues. CDR3 residues: CASSLGRTGMNTEAFF. CDR3 DNA: TGTGCCAGCAGCTTAGGGCGGACAGGGATGAACACTGAAGCTTTCTTT.

In this sample, this clonotype turned up a few times. This chain joins TRBV7-8 and TRBJ2-1, with D perhaps given as TRBD1 or TRBD2 (7 bases each). CDR3 length: 14 residues. V gave up 8 bases and J gave up 2 bases, with 13 bases separating them. Germline V CDR1 and CDR2: SGHVS, FQNEAQ. The DNA for the CDR3 is TGTGCCAGCGGGGAGGGACAGACCTACAATGAGCAGTTCTTC. This gives the protein CASGEGQTYNEQFF.

The sample holds a few counts of this clonotype. The gene calls are TRBV28 and TRBJ2-3; 7 nucleotides match TRBD2. Germline V gene lookup returns CDR1 MDHEN and CDR2 SYDVKM. There are 14 residues in the CDR3. J gave up 6 bases and V 5 bases, and 8 bases lay outside the gene matches. CDR3 protein: CASSVRLAADTQYF. CDR3 coding DNA: TGTGCCAGCAGTGTACGACTAGCTGCGGATACGCAGTATTTT. Drawing the rest from reference TRBV28 and TRBJ2-3, the complete variable domain is DVKVTQSSRYLVKRTGEKVFLECVQDMDHENMFWYRQDPGLGLRLIYFSYDVKMKEKGDIPEGYSVSREKKERFSLILESASTNQTSMYLCASSVRLAADTQYFGPGTRLTVL.

The V and J genes are TRBV19 and TRBJ2-1, with D perhaps TRBD1 (6 bases). The ends were cut back, 1 base at V and 6 bases at J, with 7 bases in the middle. Germline-derived CDR1 and CDR2 are LNHDA and SQIVND (reference sequence). CDR3 length equals 13 residues. CDR3 loop: CASSIGRGNEQFF. The CDR3 region has the DNA TGTGCCAGTAGTATAGGCAGGGGCAATGAGCAGTTCTTC.

This clonotype was observed a few times. The chain combines TRBV5-1 with TRBJ1-1; D unresolved. Germline CDR1 is SGHRS and CDR2 is YFSETQ. Between the trimmed V and J ends, which lost 7 bases and 1 base, there was a span of 17 bases. The CDR3 extends over 15 amino acids. CDR3 in DNA: TGCGCCAGCGCAGAGCAGAGGTTCTGGAACACTGAAGCTTTCTTT. Translated: CASAEQRFWNTEAFF.

The V gene is TRBV6-1, the J gene TRBJ1-4, with D maybe TRBD1 (6 bases). This CDR3 is built from 17 residues. Germline CDR1 MNHNS, CDR2 SASEGT. The V end lost 5 bases, the J end lost 0 bases, and 16 bases lay between the germline ends. CDR3 residues: CASSRYGQLATNEKLFF. The CDR3 DNA reads as TGTGCCAGCAGTCGCTATGGACAGCTCGCAACTAATGAAAAACTGTTTTTT.

This clonotype was detected only a few times. The rearrangement links TRBV7-3 to TRBJ2-3, with TRBD2 as a possible D gene (5 bases). Trimming took off 5 bases at V and 4 bases at J, with 10 bases between the two ends. Germline V gives CDR1 SGHTA, CDR2 FQGTGA. CDR3 size: 13 residues. The CDR3 DNA reads TGTGCCAGCAGCCGGGGTCTGGCAGATACGCAGTATTTT. This translates into CASSRGLADTQYF. Supplemented by reference TRBV7-3 and TRBJ2-3, the full variable domain reads GAGVSQTPSNKVTEKGKYVELRCDPISGHTALYWYRQSLGQGPEFLIYFQGTGAADDSGLPNDRFFAVRPEGSVSTLKIQRTERGDSAVYLCASSRGLADTQYFGPGTRLTVL.

CDR3 sequence reads: CASSPEGRRTDTQYF. The CDR3 nucleotides are TGTGCCAGCAGCCCTGAGGGACGGCGCACAGATACGCAGTATTTT. The chain uses TRBV2 and TRBJ2-3, with D perhaps assigned TRBD1 or TRBD2 (5 bases each). V dropped 6 bases and J dropped 1 base, with 14 bases sitting between them. The CDR3 sequence is 15 residues long. Germline CDR1 and CDR2: SNHLY and FYNNEI.

V usage is TRBV6-1 and J usage is TRBJ1-2; 9 bases are a match to TRBD1. CDR1 and CDR2 from the germline V gene are MNHNS and SASEGT. The trim removed 7 bases at V and 8 bases at J, leaving 11 bases unmatched. The CDR3 covers 14 residues. The CDR3 reads CASIQQGASQGYTF. CDR3 bases: TGTGCCAGCATTCAACAGGGGGCAAGTCAGGGCTACACCTTC.

The chain has TRBV4-1 and TRBJ2-7; TRBD2 agrees at 9 bases. Trimming at V came to 3 bases and at J to 2 bases, leaving 8 bases not matched to a gene. CDR1 and CDR2 (germline): MGHRA, YSYEKL. The CDR3 has 16 residues. The CDR3 DNA is TGCGCCAGCAGCCAGGACCTTAGCGGGAGCCCCTACGAGCAGTACTTC. Translating gives CASSQDLSGSPYEQYF.

This clonotype was observed many times. The genes are TRBV12-3 or TRBV12-4 and TRBJ2-7, with 8 nucleotides matching TRBD2. CDR3 length: 17 residues. The J segment lost 2 bases and the V segment lost 6 bases, leaving 15 bases of the junction unmatched. Here the CDR3 DNA reads TGTGCCAGCAGCAGGTGGGGTTATAGCGGGAACACCTACGAGCAGTACTTC. It yields the protein CASSRWGYSGNTYEQYF.

The chain uses TRBV15 and TRBJ1-2, with D possibly TRBD1 on 5 matching bases. From germline, CDR1 is LNHNV and CDR2 YYDKDF (reference sequence). This CDR3 has 13 residues. The V and J ends lost 6 bases and 3 bases respectively, with 11 bases between them. The CDR3 loop is CATRPQGDYGYTF. CDR3 sequence (DNA): TGTGCCACCAGACCGCAGGGTGACTATGGCTACACCTTC.

The V gene is TRBV20-1, the J gene TRBJ1-2; D call uncertain. CDR1 is DFQATT, CDR2 SNEGSKA, per germline (reference sequence). The CDR3 is 13 amino acids. CDR3 sequence: CRASATSRDGYTF. The DNA of the CDR3 is TGCAGAGCCTCGGCGACCTCAAGGGATGGCTACACCTTC.

V gene TRBV20-1 combines with J gene TRBJ2-3; 13 bases agree with TRBD2. The ends lost 1 base at V and 6 bases at J; junction bases unmatched: 4. The CDR3 length is 15 residues. Germline assignment: CDR1 DFQATT and CDR2 SNEGSKA (reference sequence). The CDR3 DNA sequence: TGCAGTGCTAGAGCCGGGACTAGCGGGACGGATACGCAGTATTTT. Residues: CSARAGTSGTDTQYF.

V and J are TRBV29-1 and TRBJ1-3; D call uncertain. V lost 3 bases to trimming and J lost 3 bases, with 3 bases between them. The CDR3 length is 11 residues. Looked up from germline, CDR1 is SQVTM and CDR2 is ANQGSEA. In nucleotides, the CDR3 is TGCAGCGTTGATGTTGGAAACACCATATATTTT. As protein: CSVDVGNTIYF.

This clonotype showed up many times. The rearrangement links TRBV12-3 or TRBV12-4 to TRBJ2-5; D uncertain. V lost 3 bases and J lost 2, with 10 bases in between. This CDR3 contains 14 residues. The CDR3 nucleotides read TGTGCCAGCAGTTTTGTTAGAGAGCAAGAGACCCAGTACTTC. Protein product: CASSFVREQETQYF.

This clonotype was counted between two and nine times. DNA of the CDR3: TGTGCCAGCAGCTTAGTGGGTGAGGGGGCAGTACAAGAGACCCAGTACTTC. This encodes CASSLVGEGAVQETQYF. V usage is TRBV11-2 and J usage is TRBJ2-5, with 7 bases lining up with TRBD1. The germline gives CDR1 SGHAT, CDR2 FQNNGV. Trimming removed 1 base from V and 2 bases from J; junction bases left unmatched: 10. This CDR3 region has 17 residues. Supplemented by reference TRBV11-2 and TRBJ2-5, the full variable domain reads EAGVAQSPRYKIIEKRQSVAFWCNPISGHATLYWYQQILGQGPKLLIQFQNNGVVDDSQLPKDRFSAERLKGVDSTLKIQPAKLEDSAVYLCASSLVGEGAVQETQYFGPGTRLLVL.

This clonotype came up a few times. The chain employs TRBV12-3 or TRBV12-4 and TRBJ1-1, with D tentatively TRBD1 (5 bases). The CDR3 runs 14 residues. V dropped 8 bases and J dropped 1 base, with 14 bases sitting between them. This CDR3 is CASVSTEENTEAFF. The CDR3 DNA follows: TGTGCCAGCGTTTCGACAGAGGAGAACACTGAAGCTTTCTTT.

There are a few counts of this clonotype. This chain connects TRBV12-3 or TRBV12-4 to TRBJ2-3, with a tentative D call TRBD1 (5 bases). This CDR3 has 11 amino acids. V was shortened by 3 bases and J by 11 bases, with 9 bases between the two germline ends. Written as DNA, the CDR3 is TGTGCCAGCAGTTTGGGGCGCTTGCAGTATTTT. Its translation: CASSLGRLQYF.